This T cell receptor (beta chain) derives from a study of blood T cell repertoires in COVID-19. The repertoire was sequenced with immunoSEQ multiplex PCR; TCRdb's copy has only in-frame clones and lacks some. The table has 110,000 to 150,000 clones, roughly four fifths seen once. CDR3 length: 15 residues. CDR1 is SEHNR, CDR2 FQNEAQ, per germline (reference sequence). Trimming left V 3 bases short and J 0 bases short, with 6 bases between. The age range of participants was roughly 18 to 90 years, with residence in under 25 US areas. Sequencing input: PBMCs or T cells enriched from blood (not recorded which). The TCR sequence derives from a woman aged 18-29 years who had been exposed to COVID-19. The chain links TRBV7-9 to TRBJ2-6; no firm D call. CDR3 loop: CASSFRSSGANVLTF. The CDR3 nucleotides read TGTGCCAGCAGCTTCCGGAGCTCTGGGGCCAACGTCCTGACTTTC. Using reference TRBV7-9 and TRBJ2-6 for the parts outside the CDR3, the full variable domain is DTGVSQNPRHKITKRGQNVTFRCDPISEHNRLYWYRQTLGQGPEFLTYFQNEAQLEKSRLLSDRFSAERPKGSFSTLEIQRTEQGDSAMYLCASSFRSSGANVLTFGAGSRLTVL.